This entry features one T cell receptor (beta chain) sequence. Its antigen specificity is not known. Base qualities are missing; no much larger clone stands one base away. These data come from a study of T-cell reconstitution after alpha-beta-depleted transplantation in children (dated by TCRdb to about 2016). A note on the overall study: T-cell immune reconstitution after TCRalphabeta/CD19-depleted allogeneic hematopoietic cell transplantation in children was quantitatively tracked in the study by means of TCR repertoire profiling.

Libraries were made using PCR. The sequencer was an Illumina HiSeq 2500. TCR libraries were prepared with molecular barcoding, using unique molecular identifiers to normalize TCRbeta repertoire quantification. TCRdb reprocessed the public reads (quality trimming at Q25 with fastp, clone calling with MiXCR) and kept in-frame beta chains. For every CDR3 protein sequence, its rows merge into one entry that carries the most common genes and DNA. Here the sample has almost 500,000 distinct CDR3 sequences; under 15% occur a single time. Jointly, the top ten make up more than 5.5% of the sample. V loses 3 bases of germline sequence and J loses 2 bases, and the interval between the two ends is 16 bases. The CDR3 spans 16 residues, from the cysteine through the phenylalanine. Only CDR3 DNA is held: 48 bases, read in frame from base 1. The germline V gene (reference sequence) sets CDR1 to SEHNR and CDR2 to FQNEAQ.

The clonotype originates from a human donor who donated a stem cell graft to a child with combined immunodeficiency. The sequences come from PBMCs from the stem cell graft donor, collected from the stem cell graft. The rearrangement combines TRBV7-9 with TRBJ2-5; matching of 5 bases hints at TRBD1 as the D gene. The CDR3: CASSFLRDLVQETQYF. The nucleotide sequence reads TGTGCCAGCAGCTTCCTCAGGGATTTGGTTCAAGAGACCCAGTACTTC.